Shown below are 18 T cell receptor beta chains from a single sample sequenced in a study of Tregs in tolerant kidney transplant recipients. Only in-frame clones appear in the TCRdb table, and some are missing; sequencing was by immunoSEQ multiplex PCR. In the table there are some 60,000 clones, more than 70% of which are singletons. Sequencing input: CD4+ T cells from blood. These receptors came from a human donor in good health.

The chain has TRBV15 and TRBJ1-4, with a possible D match to TRBD1 (5 bases). The V and J ends lost 9 bases and 4 bases respectively, with 12 bases between them. Germline CDR1 is LNHNV and CDR2 is YYDKDF (reference sequence). There are 13 residues in the CDR3. Written as DNA, the CDR3 is TGTGCCACGGCCCGGGACGGTAATGAAAAACTGTTTTTT. The encoded protein is CATARDGNEKLFF.

The rearrangement joins TRBV9 to TRBJ2-3, with D perhaps TRBD1 or TRBD2 (7 bases each). The CDR3 consists of 17 residues. V was clipped by 4 bases and J by 5 bases, with 23 bases between them. Per the germline V gene, CDR1 is SGDLS and CDR2 is YYNGEE. The CDR3 loop is CASSPQGGARRGDTQYF. The CDR3 DNA is TGTGCCAGCAGCCCTCAGGGGGGGGCCCGCAGGGGAGATACGCAGTATTTT.

V is TRBV7-8 and J is TRBJ2-7; D is tentatively TRBD1 or TRBD2 (5 bases each). V lost 2 bases to trimming and J lost 4 bases, with 15 bases between them. Per the germline V gene, CDR1 is SGHVS and CDR2 is FQNEAQ. The CDR3 totals 15 residues. The CDR3 DNA is TGTGCCAGCAGCTTAAATTGGGGGAGATGGTACGAGCAGTACTTC. Encoded protein: CASSLNWGRWYEQYF.

Only one count was recorded for this clone. V and J are TRBV27 and TRBJ2-1; D gene unclear. Germline-derived CDR1 and CDR2 are MNHEY and SMNVEV (reference sequence). There are 15 residues in the CDR3. The V and J ends lost 5 bases and 0 bases respectively, with 11 bases between them. This CDR3 reads CASSPGPPSYNEQFF. The CDR3 nucleotides are TGTGCCAGCAGTCCAGGACCGCCCTCCTACAATGAGCAGTTCTTC.

The CDR3 bases are TGTGCCAGCGCGGCAGCTAACTATGGCTACACCTTC. Amino acids: CASAAANYGYTF. V usage is TRBV7-8 and J usage is TRBJ1-2, with D unclear. Trimming pared 8 bases from V and 0 bases from J, leaving 7 bases between. The germline V gene has CDR1 SGHVS and CDR2 FQNEAQ. The CDR3 length is 12 residues.

The chain joins TRBV6-1 to TRBJ1-6, with D uncertain. Trimming took 5 bases from V and 11 from J, leaving 13 bases between them. This CDR3 has 13 residues. Germline V gene data show CDR1 as MNHNS and CDR2 as SASEGT. Written as DNA, the CDR3 is TGTGCCAGCAGTCTCTTCCCGGTACCACCCCTCCACTTT. This encodes CASSLFPVPPLHF.

The chain combines TRBV9 with TRBJ2-3; D possibly uses TRBD1 or TRBD2 (5 bases each). The CDR3 consists of 15 residues. Trimming removed 0 bases at V and 0 bases at J, with 8 bases between. Germline values: CDR1 SGDLS, CDR2 YYNGEE. CDR3 protein: CASSVDGGSTDTQYF. The CDR3 DNA reads as TGTGCCAGCAGCGTAGATGGGGGAAGCACAGATACGCAGTATTTT.

J is TRBJ2-5 and V is TRBV10-3; maybe TRBD1 (5 bases). Germline loops: CDR1 ENHRY, CDR2 SYGVKD. CDR3 size: 13 residues. Trimming took 6 bases from V and 2 from J, leaving 10 bases between them. The CDR3 protein is CAISERQQETQYF. CDR3 nucleotides: TGTGCCATCAGCGAACGACAGCAAGAGACCCAGTACTTC.

This sequence joins TRBV7-2 and TRBJ2-5; TRBD1 matches 9 bases. CDR3 size: 15 residues. CDR1 SGHTA and CDR2 FQGNSA come from the germline V gene. Unmatched junction bases numbered 8, after V lost 4 bases and J lost 5 bases. The CDR3 reads CASSSQMTGGETQYF. CDR3 nucleotides: TGTGCCAGCAGCTCGCAAATGACAGGGGGGGAGACCCAGTACTTC.

The chain couples TRBV5-4 to TRBJ1-1; 10 bases line up with TRBD1. J was trimmed by 6 bases and V by 2 bases; bases with no gene match: 7. This CDR3 is built from 15 residues. Germline V CDR1 and CDR2: SGHNT, YYREEE (reference sequence). CDR3 bases: TGTGCCAGCAGCTTTACCGGGACAGGGGTCTCTGAAGCTTTCTTT. Protein: CASSFTGTGVSEAFF.

The genes are TRBV18 and TRBJ2-5, with TRBD2 identical over 9 bases. With 1 base clipped from V and 5 bases from J, the junction kept 8 bases outside the gene matches. The CDR3 has 16 amino acids. In germline, CDR1 is KGHSH, CDR2 LQKENI. The DNA for the CDR3 is TGTGCCAGCTCACCACAGGGCGGGGGGGCCCTGGAGACCCAGTACTTC. It yields the protein CASSPQGGGALETQYF.

The genes are TRBV11-3 and TRBJ2-1, with 13 bases that match TRBD2. CDR1 and CDR2 (germline): SGHNT, YENEEA. There are 17 residues in the CDR3. The J segment lost 6 bases and the V segment lost 2 bases, leaving 7 bases of the junction unmatched. As DNA, the CDR3 is TGTGCCAGCAGCTTAACTCGGACTAGCGGGAGCCCCAATGAGCAGTTCTTC. Translation: CASSLTRTSGSPNEQFF.

The chain carries TRBV5-1 and TRBJ1-4; maybe TRBD1 (5 bases). Germline V CDR1 and CDR2: SGHRS, YFSETQ. The V gene lost 0 bases and the J gene lost 7 bases, with 10 bases spanning the gap. The CDR3 totals 14 residues. The CDR3 spells CASSLEGRGEKLFF. In nucleotides, the CDR3 is TGCGCCAGCAGCTTGGAGGGGAGAGGTGAAAAACTGTTTTTT.

J is TRBJ1-4 and V is TRBV6-1, with D uncertain. CDR1 is MNHNS and CDR2 is SASEGT in the germline V gene. V was clipped by 7 bases and J by 2 bases, with 11 bases between them. The CDR3 length is 14 residues. Here the CDR3 DNA reads TGTGCCAGCACCCAGACACCGACTAATGAAAAACTGTTTTTT. Protein product: CASTQTPTNEKLFF.

The chain recombines TRBV4-3 with TRBJ2-5; D may match TRBD1 or TRBD2 (6 bases each). The V gene's germline CDR1 is LGHNA and CDR2 YSLEER. Between the trimmed V and J ends, which lost 0 bases and 6 bases, there was a span of 17 bases. The CDR3 totals 16 residues. The CDR3 loop is CASSQDWVRGDQTQYF. The CDR3, as DNA: TGCGCCAGCAGCCAAGATTGGGTTAGGGGGGATCAGACCCAGTACTTC.

The chain combines TRBV7-9 with TRBJ1-4, with 7 bases that match TRBD1. The germline V gene has CDR1 SEHNR and CDR2 FQNEAQ (reference sequence). Losses at the gene ends were 2 bases for V and 0 bases for J; bases not matched to a gene: 3. The CDR3 runs to 16 residues. CDR3 region: CASSLTGTATNEKLFF. CDR3 nucleotide sequence: TGTGCCAGCAGCTTAACCGGGACAGCAACTAATGAAAAACTGTTTTTT.

This clone was recorded once. The genes are TRBV4-1 and TRBJ2-7; 7 bases align to TRBD2. Germline V CDR1 and CDR2: MGHRA, YSYEKL. The CDR3 length is 16 residues. Losses at the gene ends were 1 base for V and 0 bases for J; bases not matched to a gene: 6. CDR3 sequence: CASSQGPAGRSYEQYF. The DNA of the CDR3 is TGCGCCAGCAGCCAAGGACCAGCGGGGCGCTCCTACGAGCAGTACTTC.

This clone was counted a few times. J is TRBJ1-2 and V is TRBV5-1; D might be TRBD1 (6 bases). Germline V gene lookup returns CDR1 SGHRS and CDR2 YFSETQ. V dropped 4 bases and J dropped 3 bases, with 10 bases sitting between them. The CDR3 contains 13 residues. The CDR3 region is CASSIRTDYGYTF. The CDR3 coding sequence is TGCGCCAGCAGCATCCGGACAGACTATGGCTACACCTTC.